One sample yielded the 26 T cell receptor beta chains listed below, sequenced in a study of blood T cell repertoires in COVID-19 (dated by TCRdb to the early 2020s). Libraries were prepared through the immunoSEQ multiplex PCR assay. The table was pulled from immuneACCESS by TCRdb, which kept in-frame rearrangements only. Such tables lose some clones; where checked, under half of the loss comes from unresolved V genes, and the rest has no known cause. This sample gives approximately 220,000 clones in total; over 80% of them show up just once. In total, the top ten clones hold around 26% of the sample. The sequencing input was peripheral blood. Receptors were obtained from a man between 40 and 49 years old with acute or convalescent COVID-19.

The chain carries TRBV9 and TRBJ2-3; TRBD1 agrees at 7 bases. CDR3 size: 16 residues. V gave up 2 bases and J gave up 2 bases; unmatched junction bases: 8. CDR1 SGDLS and CDR2 YYNGEE come from the germline V gene. DNA of the CDR3: TGTGCCAGCAGCGTGGTAGACAGGGCCCTCACAGATACGCAGTATTTT. Translated: CASSVVDRALTDTQYF.

The chain carries TRBV3-1 (or the pseudogene TRBV3-2) and TRBJ2-5; no reliable D call. The V and J ends lost 2 bases and 4 bases respectively, with 8 bases between them. This CDR3 contains 13 residues. In germline, CDR1 is LGHDT, CDR2 YNNKEL (reference sequence). The CDR3 protein is CASSQPAGETQYF. The CDR3, as DNA: TGTGCCAGCAGCCAACCAGCAGGAGAGACCCAGTACTTC.

The genes are TRBV7-6 and TRBJ2-3; 9 nucleotides match TRBD1. The CDR3 has 16 amino acids. Germline V lookup: CDR1 SGHVS, CDR2 FNYEAQ. V shed 0 bases and J 5 bases; nucleotides not matched to a gene: 6. CDR3 protein: CASSLANRGQGDTQYF. The CDR3 region has the DNA TGTGCCAGCAGCTTAGCGAACAGGGGGCAGGGAGATACGCAGTATTTT.

This chain joins TRBV5-4 and TRBJ2-1; the match to TRBD2 covers 7 bases. V was pared by 7 bases and J by 3 bases, with 10 bases of the junction left unmatched. Germline values: CDR1 SGHNT, CDR2 YYREEE (reference sequence). This CDR3 has 15 amino acids. The CDR3 sequence is CASYMGLADYNEQFF. In nucleotides, the CDR3 is TGTGCCAGCTACATGGGGCTAGCGGACTACAATGAGCAGTTCTTC.

The chain is built from TRBV18 and TRBJ2-3; the D is unclear. The V end was cut by 6 bases, the J end by 6 bases, with 13 bases between. Germline CDR1 reads KGHSH; CDR2 reads LQKENI. The CDR3 spans 13 residues. CDR3 in amino acids: CASSSLPLDTQYF. The CDR3 DNA reads TGTGCCAGCTCGTCCCTACCGTTGGATACGCAGTATTTT. Looking up the rest from reference TRBV18 and TRBJ2-3 gives the full variable domain: NAGVMQNPRHLVRRRGQEARLRCSPMKGHSHVYWYRQLPEEGLKFMVYLQKENIIDESGMPKERFSAEFPKEGPSILRIQQVVRGDSAAYFCASSSLPLDTQYFGPGTRLTVL.

This clone was recorded at least ten times. This chain joins TRBV5-6 and TRBJ1-5; 12 bases map to TRBD1. The V gene end was trimmed by 3 bases and the J gene end by 11 bases; junction bases not matched to a gene: 12. This CDR3 is 16 amino acids long. Per germline, CDR1 SGHDT and CDR2 YYEEEE. For the CDR3, the DNA is TGTGCCAGCAGCTCCGGGACAGGGGGCATCAAGGACGCCCAGCATTTT. It specifies CASSSGTGGIKDAQHF. Complete variable domain (other parts from reference TRBV5-6 and TRBJ1-5): DAGVTQSPTHLIKTRGQQVTLRCSPKSGHDTVSWYQQALGQGPQFIFQYYEEEERQRGNFPDRFSGHQFPNYSSELNVNALLLGDSALYLCASSSGTGGIKDAQHFGDGTRLSIL.

This clone has only one observation. The chain's CDR3 is CASSPSRGVGETQYF. The CDR3 DNA is TGTGCCAGCAGTCCATCCAGGGGAGTGGGCGAGACCCAGTACTTC. The gene calls are TRBV6-6 and TRBJ2-5, with a tentative D call TRBD1 (6 bases). Between the trimmed V and J ends, which lost 5 bases and 5 bases, there was a span of 18 bases. This CDR3 has 15 amino acids. Germline V CDR1 and CDR2: MNHNY, SVGAGI (reference sequence).

V and J are TRBV28 and TRBJ2-5, with 9 bases that match TRBD2. This CDR3 has 15 residues. V lost 7 bases and J lost 3; bases outside the gene matches: 9. Per the germline V gene, CDR1 is MDHEN and CDR2 is SYDVKM. CDR3 amino acids: CASKLGTSRKETQYF. The CDR3 DNA follows: TGTGCCAGCAAACTAGGGACTAGCAGAAAAGAGACCCAGTACTTC.

This clone was seen a single time. The chain employs TRBV7-2 and TRBJ1-3; D call uncertain. CDR1 SGHTA and CDR2 FQGNSA come from the germline V gene. The length of the CDR3 is 15 residues. Trimming took off 2 bases at V and 0 bases at J, with 8 bases between the two ends. CDR3 region: CASSLTVGSGNTIYF. In DNA, the CDR3 is TGTGCCAGCAGCTTAACGGTCGGCTCTGGAAACACCATATATTTT.

V usage is TRBV18 and J usage is TRBJ2-1; 9 bases map to TRBD2. Germline CDR1 KGHSH, CDR2 LQKENI. J was trimmed by 9 bases and V by 5 bases; bases with no gene match: 8. This CDR3 has 14 residues. The DNA of the CDR3 is TGTGCCAGCTCAACGCGGGAGGGCAGTAGTGAGCAGTTCTTC. Encoded protein: CASSTREGSSEQFF.

The V gene is TRBV5-4, the J gene TRBJ2-1, with TRBD2 matching over 13 bases. CDR3 size: 19 residues. In germline, CDR1 is SGHNT, CDR2 YYREEE (reference sequence). The junction had 9 bases not matched to a gene; V was cut back by 3 bases and J by 0 bases. The DNA of the CDR3 is TGTGCCAGCAGCTCGGGGACTAGCGGGACCTTGCTCTCCTACAATGAGCAGTTCTTC. It codes for CASSSGTSGTLLSYNEQFF.

The CDR3 sequence is CASSLPGLPNEQFF. DNA of the CDR3: TGTGCCAGCAGCTTACCGGGACTGCCGAATGAGCAGTTCTTC. The chain recombines TRBV7-9 with TRBJ2-1; a weak D match, TRBD2 (6 bases). The CDR3 loop spans 14 amino acids. Germline V CDR1 and CDR2: SEHNR, FQNEAQ (reference sequence). V lost 2 bases to trimming and J lost 7 bases, with 12 bases between them.

This chain connects TRBV18 to TRBJ2-3; perhaps TRBD2 as D (6 bases). Per the germline V gene, CDR1 is KGHSH and CDR2 is LQKENI. V was pared by 3 bases and J by 4 bases, with 11 bases between. CDR3 length: 14 amino acids. CDR3 DNA: TGTGCCAGCTCACCGCTGGGGGGACCAGATACGCAGTATTTT. Translating gives CASSPLGGPDTQYF.

This clone has just one count. The chain recombines TRBV30 with TRBJ2-1; D unclear. From germline, CDR1 is GTSNPN and CDR2 SVGIG (reference sequence). This CDR3 region has 12 residues. V was pared by 4 bases and J by 6 bases, with 10 bases between. The CDR3 is CAWNLGGNEQFF. The CDR3 nucleotides read TGTGCCTGGAACCTAGGTGGCAATGAGCAGTTCTTC.

This sequence joins TRBV27 and TRBJ2-2; TRBD1 matches at 7 bases. Unmatched junction bases numbered 10, after V lost 6 bases and J lost 3 bases. The CDR3 sequence is 16 residues long. Looked up from germline, CDR1 is MNHEY and CDR2 is SMNVEV (reference sequence). The CDR3 nucleotides read TGTGCCAGCAGACAGACCGGGACAGCCTACACCGGGGAGCTGTTTTTT. Translated: CASRQTGTAYTGELFF.

The J gene is TRBJ1-4, the V gene TRBV5-8; no reliable D call. CDR3 length: 12 amino acids. Trimming took off 4 bases at V and 4 bases at J, with 5 bases between the two ends. Germline CDR1 and CDR2: SGHTS and YDEGEE. This CDR3 is CASSPFNEKLFF. CDR3 coding DNA: TGTGCCAGCAGCCCCTTTAATGAAAAACTGTTTTTT.

CDR3 sequence reads: CASSPSGRAAETQYF. The CDR3 coding sequence is TGTGCCAGCAGCCCTAGCGGGAGGGCCGCAGAGACCCAGTACTTC. The V call is TRBV6-2 or TRBV6-3, the J call TRBJ2-5, with 12 bases fitting TRBD2. Germline V gene lookup returns CDR1 MNHEY and CDR2 SVGEGT. With V trimmed by 6 bases and J by 4 bases, 6 bases remained unmatched. This CDR3 is 15 amino acids long.

The V and J genes are TRBV5-8 and TRBJ2-7; 13 bases map to TRBD2. From germline, CDR1 is SGHTS and CDR2 YDEGEE. V lost 4 bases and J lost 2; bases outside the gene matches: 15. CDR3 length: 19 amino acids. CDR3 nucleotides: TGTGCCAGCAGCAAGACCCGGACTAGCGGGAGATCTTCGACCTACGAGCAGTACTTC. Translated, it gives CASSKTRTSGRSSTYEQYF.

The chain is built from TRBV2 and TRBJ1-1; tentatively, D is TRBD1 (6 bases). V was trimmed by 6 bases and J by 1 base, leaving 12 bases between them. Germline values: CDR1 SNHLY, CDR2 FYNNEI. The CDR3 totals 14 residues. The CDR3 sequence: CASRTVRGNTEAFF. The CDR3 region has the DNA TGTGCCAGCAGGACCGTCAGGGGGAACACTGAAGCTTTCTTT.

The V call is TRBV9, the J call TRBJ2-5; D is perhaps TRBD2 (6 bases). The CDR3 is 15 amino acids. The germline V gene encodes CDR1 SGDLS and CDR2 YYNGEE. The ends were cut back, 3 bases at V and 6 bases at J, with 18 bases in the middle. Here the CDR3 DNA reads TGTGCCAGCAGCGACCCAAGCCGGGGGAGGAAGACCCAGTACTTC. The encoded protein is CASSDPSRGRKTQYF.

This clone was detected only a few times. This chain links TRBV7-9 with TRBJ2-7; TRBD1 aligns across 10 bases. This CDR3 has 14 amino acids. V dropped 4 bases and J dropped 6; count of bases not matched to a gene: 6. The V gene's germline CDR1 is SEHNR and CDR2 FQNEAQ (reference sequence). The CDR3 sequence is CASSSGTGEVEQYF. CDR3 coding DNA: TGTGCCAGCAGCTCGGGGACAGGGGAAGTCGAGCAGTACTTC.

V is TRBV5-4 and J is TRBJ1-6; no clear D gene. Germline V CDR1 and CDR2: SGHNT, YYREEE (reference sequence). V shed 0 bases and J shed 10 bases, with 8 bases lying between them. This CDR3 region has 13 residues. Here the CDR3 DNA reads TGTGCCAGCAGCTTGGACAGTGGGTCACCCCTCCACTTT. Protein product: CASSLDSGSPLHF.

This clone was counted only a few times. The chain couples TRBV5-1 to TRBJ1-2, with a possible D match to TRBD1 (5 bases). The CDR3 loop spans 14 amino acids. V lost 0 bases and J lost 9, with 15 bases in between. CDR1 SGHRS and CDR2 YFSETQ come from the germline V gene. This CDR3 reads CASSLAPDGGRYTF. DNA of the CDR3: TGCGCCAGCAGCTTGGCCCCGGACGGGGGTCGCTACACCTTC.

This clone came up a few times. The CDR3 DNA follows: TGCGCCAGCAGCCGCAGGGGTATTCCACAAGAGACCCAGTACTTC. It codes for CASSRRGIPQETQYF. The chain recombines TRBV5-1 with TRBJ2-5; TRBD1 is a possible D gene (6 bases). The CDR3 sequence is 15 residues long. Germline CDR1 SGHRS, CDR2 YFSETQ. V dropped 4 bases and J dropped 2 bases, with 15 bases sitting between them.

The V gene is TRBV12-3 or TRBV12-4, the J gene TRBJ1-2; 7 bases are shared with TRBD1. The CDR3 covers 13 residues. Unmatched junction bases numbered 7, after V lost 7 bases and J lost 5 bases. The CDR3 coding sequence is TGTGCCAGCACAAGGGGACAGAATTATGGCTACACCTTC. It yields the protein CASTRGQNYGYTF.

The chain carries TRBV2 and TRBJ1-2; TRBD1 agrees at 9 bases. Losses at the gene ends were 3 bases for V and 2 bases for J; bases not matched to a gene: 7. The germline V gene encodes CDR1 SNHLY and CDR2 FYNNEI. The CDR3 extends over 16 amino acids. The CDR3 sequence: CASSDSGTGINYGYTF. CDR3 nucleotides: TGTGCCAGCAGTGACTCCGGGACAGGGATAAACTATGGCTACACCTTC. The full variable domain, its missing parts supplied by reference TRBV2 and TRBJ1-2, is EPEVTQTPSHQVTQMGQEVILRCVPISNHLYFYWYRQILGQKVEFLVSFYNNEISEKSEIFDDQFSVERPDGSNFTLKIRSTKLEDSAMYFCASSDSGTGINYGYTFGSGTRLTVV.